This TCR beta chain was captured in a study of blood T cell repertoires in COVID-19. At the level of the study: The study drew acute and convalescent COVID-19 samples from the United States, Italy and Spain. PBMCs, B-cell-depleted T cells, or T cells provided the cDNA or gDNA that made up the material.

This CDR3 comprises 14 residues. The germline CDR1 and CDR2 sequences are SGHNT and YENEEA. Trimming took off 3 bases at V and 4 bases at J, with 10 bases between the two ends. Per the original methods: Counts of nucleated cells, estimated from reference gene primer amplification, were obtained. Repertoires were generated with immunoSEQ multiplex PCR, while TCRdb's copy carries only in-frame clones and drops some. Clone size and V and J calls were adopted from that table, with D and trimming inferred from the DNA. The sample holds roughly 160,000 clones, 88% seen once. This receptor was identified in a man aged 55 to 69 with acute or convalescent COVID-19. The sequenced sample was peripheral blood. The chain recombines TRBV11-3 with TRBJ2-1, with D unclear. CDR3 amino acids: CASSFSSSYNEQFF. CDR3 DNA: TGTGCCAGCAGCTTCTCTAGTTCTTACAATGAGCAGTTCTTC.